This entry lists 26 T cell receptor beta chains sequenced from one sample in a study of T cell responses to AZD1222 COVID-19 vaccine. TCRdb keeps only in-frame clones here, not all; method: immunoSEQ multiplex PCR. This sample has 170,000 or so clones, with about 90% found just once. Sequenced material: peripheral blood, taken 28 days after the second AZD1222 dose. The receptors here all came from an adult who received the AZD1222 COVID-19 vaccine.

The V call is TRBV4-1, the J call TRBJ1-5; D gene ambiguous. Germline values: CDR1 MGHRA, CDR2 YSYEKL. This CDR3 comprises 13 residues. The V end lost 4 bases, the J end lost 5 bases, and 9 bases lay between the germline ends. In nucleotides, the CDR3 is TGCGCCAGCAGCCCGGAACCATATCAGCCCCAGCATTTT. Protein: CASSPEPYQPQHF.

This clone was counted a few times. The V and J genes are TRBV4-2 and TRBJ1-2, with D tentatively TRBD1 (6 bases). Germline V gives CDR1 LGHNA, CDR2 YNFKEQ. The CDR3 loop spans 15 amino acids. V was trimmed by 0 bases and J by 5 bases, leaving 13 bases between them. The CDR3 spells CASSQDFSTGYGYTF. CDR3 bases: TGTGCCAGCAGCCAAGACTTCTCAACAGGGTATGGCTACACCTTC.

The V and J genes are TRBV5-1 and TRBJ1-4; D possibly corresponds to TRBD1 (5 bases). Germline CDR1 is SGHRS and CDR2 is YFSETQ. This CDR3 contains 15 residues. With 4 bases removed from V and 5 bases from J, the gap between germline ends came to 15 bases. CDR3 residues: CASSISQGSNEKLFF. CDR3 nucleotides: TGCGCCAGCAGCATAAGTCAGGGATCCAATGAAAAACTGTTTTTT.

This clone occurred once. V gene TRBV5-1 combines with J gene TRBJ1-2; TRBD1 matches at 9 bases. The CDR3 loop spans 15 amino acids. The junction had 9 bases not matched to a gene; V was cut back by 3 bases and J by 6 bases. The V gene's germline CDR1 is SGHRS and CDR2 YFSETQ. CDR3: CASSSDGQGTDGYTF. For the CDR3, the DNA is TGCGCCAGCAGCTCAGATGGACAGGGGACGGATGGCTACACCTTC.

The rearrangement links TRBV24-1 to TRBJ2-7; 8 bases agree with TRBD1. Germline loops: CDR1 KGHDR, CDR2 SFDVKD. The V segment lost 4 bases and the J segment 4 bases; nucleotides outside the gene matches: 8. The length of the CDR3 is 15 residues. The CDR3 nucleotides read TGTGCCACCAGTGACCCCGGGACAGGAAATTACGAGCAGTACTTC. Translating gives CATSDPGTGNYEQYF.

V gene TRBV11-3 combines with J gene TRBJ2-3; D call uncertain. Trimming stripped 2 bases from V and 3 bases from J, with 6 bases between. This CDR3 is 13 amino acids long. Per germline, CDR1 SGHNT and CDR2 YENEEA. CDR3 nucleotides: TGTGCCAGCAGCTTAAATCCGACAGATACGCAGTATTTT. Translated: CASSLNPTDTQYF.

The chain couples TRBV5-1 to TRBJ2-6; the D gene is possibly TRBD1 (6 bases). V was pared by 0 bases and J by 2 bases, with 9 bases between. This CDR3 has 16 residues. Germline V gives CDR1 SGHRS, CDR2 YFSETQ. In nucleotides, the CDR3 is TGCGCCAGCAGCTTGGAAGGGGGACCTGGGGCCAACGTCCTGACTTTC. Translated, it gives CASSLEGGPGANVLTF.

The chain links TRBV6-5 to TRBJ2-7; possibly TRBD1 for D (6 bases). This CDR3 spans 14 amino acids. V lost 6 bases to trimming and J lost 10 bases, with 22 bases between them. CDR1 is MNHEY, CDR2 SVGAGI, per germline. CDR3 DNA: TGTGCCAGCAGCATCAACAGGGTCGGCTACGGTCAGTACTTC. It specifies CASSINRVGYGQYF.

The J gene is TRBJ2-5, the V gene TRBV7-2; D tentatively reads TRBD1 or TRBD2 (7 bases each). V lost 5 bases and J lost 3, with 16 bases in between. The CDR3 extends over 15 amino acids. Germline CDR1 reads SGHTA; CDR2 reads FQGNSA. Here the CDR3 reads CASSPPRGGEETQYF. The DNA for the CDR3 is TGTGCCAGCAGCCCCCCCAGGGGGGGTGAAGAGACCCAGTACTTC.

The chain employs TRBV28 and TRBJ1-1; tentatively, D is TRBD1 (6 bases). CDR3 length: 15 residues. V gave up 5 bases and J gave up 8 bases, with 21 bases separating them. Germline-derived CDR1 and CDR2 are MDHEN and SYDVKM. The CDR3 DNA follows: TGTGCCAGCAGTGTGCCGGGAGGGGGAATTGGCGAAGCTTTCTTT. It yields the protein CASSVPGGGIGEAFF. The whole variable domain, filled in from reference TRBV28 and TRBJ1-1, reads DVKVTQSSRYLVKRTGEKVFLECVQDMDHENMFWYRQDPGLGLRLIYFSYDVKMKEKGDIPEGYSVSREKKERFSLILESASTNQTSMYLCASSVPGGGIGEAFFGQGTRLTVV.

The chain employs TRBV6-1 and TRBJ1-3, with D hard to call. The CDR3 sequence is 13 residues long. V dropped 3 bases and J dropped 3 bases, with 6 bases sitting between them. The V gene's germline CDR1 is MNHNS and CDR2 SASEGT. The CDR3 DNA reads TGTGCCAGCAGTGAGAATGGTGGAAACACCATATATTTT. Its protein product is CASSENGGNTIYF.

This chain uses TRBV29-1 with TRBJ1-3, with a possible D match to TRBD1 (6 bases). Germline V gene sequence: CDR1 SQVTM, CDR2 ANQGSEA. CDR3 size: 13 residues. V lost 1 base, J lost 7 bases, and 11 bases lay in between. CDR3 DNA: TGCAGCGTTGAAGCAGGGGTTGGTAACACCATATATTTT. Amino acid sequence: CSVEAGVGNTIYF.

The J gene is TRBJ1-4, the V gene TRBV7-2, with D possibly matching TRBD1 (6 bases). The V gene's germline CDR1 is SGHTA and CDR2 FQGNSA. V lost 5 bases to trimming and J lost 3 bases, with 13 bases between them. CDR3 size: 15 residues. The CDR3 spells CASSQNRVPNEKLFF. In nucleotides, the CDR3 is TGTGCCAGCAGCCAGAACAGGGTTCCTAATGAAAAACTGTTTTTT.

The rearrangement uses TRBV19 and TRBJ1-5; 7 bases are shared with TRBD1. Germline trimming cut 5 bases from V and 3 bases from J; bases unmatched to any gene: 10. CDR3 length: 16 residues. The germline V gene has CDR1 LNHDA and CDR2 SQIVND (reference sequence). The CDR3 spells CASSPIDRVDNQPQHF. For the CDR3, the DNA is TGTGCCAGTAGTCCGATCGACAGGGTAGACAATCAGCCCCAGCATTTT. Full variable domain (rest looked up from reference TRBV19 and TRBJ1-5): DGGITQSPKYLFRKEGQNVTLSCEQNLNHDAMYWYRQDPGQGLRLIYYSQIVNDFQKGDIAEGYSVSREKKESFPLTVTSAQKNPTAFYLCASSPIDRVDNQPQHFGDGTRLSIL.

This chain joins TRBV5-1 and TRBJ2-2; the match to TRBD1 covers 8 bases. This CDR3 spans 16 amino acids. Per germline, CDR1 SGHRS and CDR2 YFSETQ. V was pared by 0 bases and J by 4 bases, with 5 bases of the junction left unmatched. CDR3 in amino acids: CASSLARQGATGELFF. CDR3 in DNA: TGCGCCAGCAGCTTGGCTCGGCAGGGGGCCACCGGGGAGCTGTTTTTT.

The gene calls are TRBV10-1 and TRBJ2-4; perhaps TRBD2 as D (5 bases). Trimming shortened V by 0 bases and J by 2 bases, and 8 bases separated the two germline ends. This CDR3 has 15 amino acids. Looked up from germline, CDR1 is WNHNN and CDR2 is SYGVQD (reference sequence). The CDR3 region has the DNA TGCGCCAGCAGTGAGTCGACGGGAACCAAAAACATTCAGTACTTC. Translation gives CASSESTGTKNIQYF.

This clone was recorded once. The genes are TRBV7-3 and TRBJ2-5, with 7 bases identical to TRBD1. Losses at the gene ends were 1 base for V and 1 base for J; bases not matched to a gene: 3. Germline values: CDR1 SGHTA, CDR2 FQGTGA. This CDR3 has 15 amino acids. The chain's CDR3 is CASSLNRGVQETQYF. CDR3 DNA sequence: TGTGCCAGCAGCTTAAACAGGGGTGTCCAAGAGACCCAGTACTTC.

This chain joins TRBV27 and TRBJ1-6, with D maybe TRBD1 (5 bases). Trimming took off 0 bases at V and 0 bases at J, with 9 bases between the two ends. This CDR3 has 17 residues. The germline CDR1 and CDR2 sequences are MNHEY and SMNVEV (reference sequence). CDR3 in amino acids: CASSLSGTSSYNSPLHF. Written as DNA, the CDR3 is TGTGCCAGCAGTTTATCCGGGACCAGCTCCTATAATTCACCCCTCCACTTT.

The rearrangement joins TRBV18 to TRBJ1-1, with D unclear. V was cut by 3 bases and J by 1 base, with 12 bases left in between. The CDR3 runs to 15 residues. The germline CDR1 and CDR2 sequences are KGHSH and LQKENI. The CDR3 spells CASSPNSGSNTEAFF. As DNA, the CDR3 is TGTGCCAGCTCACCGAACTCCGGGTCGAACACTGAAGCTTTCTTT. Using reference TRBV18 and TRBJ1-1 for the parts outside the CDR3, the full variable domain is NAGVMQNPRHLVRRRGQEARLRCSPMKGHSHVYWYRQLPEEGLKFMVYLQKENIIDESGMPKERFSAEFPKEGPSILRIQQVVRGDSAAYFCASSPNSGSNTEAFFGQGTRLTVV.

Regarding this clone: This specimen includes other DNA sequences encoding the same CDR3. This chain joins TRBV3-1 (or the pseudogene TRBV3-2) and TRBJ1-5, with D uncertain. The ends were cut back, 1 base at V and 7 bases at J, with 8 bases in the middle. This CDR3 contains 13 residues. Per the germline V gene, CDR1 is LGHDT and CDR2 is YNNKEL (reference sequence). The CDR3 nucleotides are TGTGCCAGCAGCCAAGGCGTATCCCAGCCCCAGCATTTT. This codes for CASSQGVSQPQHF.

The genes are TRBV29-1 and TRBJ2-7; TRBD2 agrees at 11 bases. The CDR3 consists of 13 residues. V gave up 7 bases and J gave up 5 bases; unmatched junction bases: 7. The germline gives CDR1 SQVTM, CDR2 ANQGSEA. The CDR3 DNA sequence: TGCAGCGCCGAGACTAGCGGGGTCAACGAGCAGTACTTC. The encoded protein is CSAETSGVNEQYF.

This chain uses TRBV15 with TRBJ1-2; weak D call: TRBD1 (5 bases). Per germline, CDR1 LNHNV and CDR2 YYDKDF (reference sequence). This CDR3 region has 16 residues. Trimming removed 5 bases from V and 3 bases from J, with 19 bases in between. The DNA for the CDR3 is TGTGCCACCAGCGGGTTGGTGGGGGAAGCGGACTATGGCTACACCTTC. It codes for CATSGLVGEADYGYTF.

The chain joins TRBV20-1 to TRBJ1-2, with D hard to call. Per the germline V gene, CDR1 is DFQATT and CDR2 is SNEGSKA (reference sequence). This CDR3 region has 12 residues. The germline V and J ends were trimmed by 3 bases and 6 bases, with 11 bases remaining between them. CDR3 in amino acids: CSASFREDGYTF. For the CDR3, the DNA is TGCAGTGCTAGTTTTCGGGAGGATGGCTACACCTTC.

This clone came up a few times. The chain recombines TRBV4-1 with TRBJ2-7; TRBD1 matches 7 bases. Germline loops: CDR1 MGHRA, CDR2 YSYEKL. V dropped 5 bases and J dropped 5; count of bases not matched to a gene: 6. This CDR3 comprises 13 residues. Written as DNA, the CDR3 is TGCGCCAGCAGCTACAGGGGCGTAAACGAGCAGTACTTC. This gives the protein CASSYRGVNEQYF.

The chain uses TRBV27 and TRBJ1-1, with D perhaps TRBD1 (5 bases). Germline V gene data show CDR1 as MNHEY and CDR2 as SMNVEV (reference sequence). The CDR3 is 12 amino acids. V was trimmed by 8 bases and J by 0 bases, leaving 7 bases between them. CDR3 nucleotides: TGTGCCAGCGGGACCGTGAACACTGAAGCTTTCTTT. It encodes CASGTVNTEAFF.

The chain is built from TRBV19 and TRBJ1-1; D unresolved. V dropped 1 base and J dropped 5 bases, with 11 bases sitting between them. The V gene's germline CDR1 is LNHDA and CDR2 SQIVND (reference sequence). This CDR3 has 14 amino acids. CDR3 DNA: TGTGCCAGTAGTATAGGGCCTGGTAGGACTGAAGCTTTCTTT. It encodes CASSIGPGRTEAFF.